The table lists the clone carrying this T cell receptor beta chain with many counts. The sample is drawn from a study of molecular identifiers for immune sequencing clone quantification. Previously described methods and listed TCR primers were employed for the bulk TCR libraries. TCRdb reprocessed the PCR reads via MiXCR and lists one record per CDR3 protein. The top ten clones hold roughly 0.83% of a sample with about 640,000 distinct CDR3 sequences, roughly 21% of them seen once. The CDR3 contains 14 residues. V gave up 5 bases and J gave up 3 bases; unmatched junction bases: 6. Germline V gene lookup returns CDR1 SGHTA and CDR2 FQGNSA.

The receptor was derived from a human donor in good health. Some libraries in this study had Jurkat cell RNA spiked in. The genes are TRBV7-2 and TRBJ2-7; 8 positions agree with TRBD1. The sequencing input was naive CD8+ T cells from blood, with Jurkat cell RNA spiked in. Subset reported: FACS-sorted CD8+CD4-CCR7+CD45RA+ naive T cells. The CDR3 DNA reads TGTGCCAGCAGCCCCTGGACAGGGATCTACGAGCAGTACTTC. This sequence encodes CASSPWTGIYEQYF. The whole variable domain, filled in from reference TRBV7-2 and TRBJ2-7, reads GAGVSQSPSNKVTEKGKDVELRCDPISGHTALYWYRQSLGQGLEFLIYFQGNSAPDKSGLPSDRFSAERTGGSVSTLTIQRTQQEDSAVYLCASSPWTGIYEQYFGPGTRLTVT.